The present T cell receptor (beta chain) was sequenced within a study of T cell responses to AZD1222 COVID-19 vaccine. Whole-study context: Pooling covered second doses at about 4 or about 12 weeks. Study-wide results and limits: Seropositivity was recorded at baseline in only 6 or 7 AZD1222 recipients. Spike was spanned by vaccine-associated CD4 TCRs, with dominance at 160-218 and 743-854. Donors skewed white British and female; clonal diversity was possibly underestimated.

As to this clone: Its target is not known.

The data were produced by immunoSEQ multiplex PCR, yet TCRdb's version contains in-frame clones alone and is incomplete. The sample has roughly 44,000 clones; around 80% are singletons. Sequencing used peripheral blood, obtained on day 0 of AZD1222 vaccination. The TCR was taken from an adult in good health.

CDR3 sequence: CASSSAGSSYEQYF. The DNA for the CDR3 is TGTGCCAGCAGCTCTGCAGGGAGCTCCTACGAGCAGTACTTC. The rearrangement uses TRBV7-8 and TRBJ2-7; D may correspond to TRBD1 or TRBD2 (5 bases each). With 4 bases removed from V and 0 bases from J, the gap between germline ends came to 10 bases. The CDR3 totals 14 residues. CDR1 and CDR2 from the germline V gene are SGHVS and FQNEAQ.